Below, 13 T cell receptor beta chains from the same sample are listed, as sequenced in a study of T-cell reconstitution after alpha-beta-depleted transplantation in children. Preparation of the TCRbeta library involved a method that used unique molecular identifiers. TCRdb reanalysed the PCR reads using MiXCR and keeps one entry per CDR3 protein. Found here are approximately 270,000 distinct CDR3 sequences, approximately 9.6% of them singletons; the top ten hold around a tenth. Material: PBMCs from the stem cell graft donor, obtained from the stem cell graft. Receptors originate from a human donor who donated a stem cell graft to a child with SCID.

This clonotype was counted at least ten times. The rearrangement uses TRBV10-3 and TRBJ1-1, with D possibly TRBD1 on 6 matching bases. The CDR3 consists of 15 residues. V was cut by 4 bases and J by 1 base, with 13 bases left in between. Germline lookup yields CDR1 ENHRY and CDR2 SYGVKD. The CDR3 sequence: CAISGTTGTNTEAFF. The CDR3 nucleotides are TGTGCCATCAGTGGGACGACAGGCACGAACACTGAAGCTTTCTTT.

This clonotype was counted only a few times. This chain's CDR3 is CASSSAPGTMNEQFF. Written as DNA, the CDR3 is TGTGCCAGCAGTTCCGCCCCAGGGACGATGAATGAGCAGTTCTTC. The chain joins TRBV6-5 to TRBJ2-1; D is perhaps TRBD1 or TRBD2 (5 bases each). Germline V gene data show CDR1 as MNHEY and CDR2 as SVGAGI. The ends were cut back, 4 bases at V and 7 bases at J, with 17 bases in the middle. The CDR3 has 15 amino acids.

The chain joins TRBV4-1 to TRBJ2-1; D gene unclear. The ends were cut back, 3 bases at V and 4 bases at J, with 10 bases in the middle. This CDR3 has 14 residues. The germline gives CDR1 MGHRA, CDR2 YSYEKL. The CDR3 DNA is TGCGCCAGCAGCCAGGGCTCTACGTACAATGAGCAGTTCTTC. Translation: CASSQGSTYNEQFF.

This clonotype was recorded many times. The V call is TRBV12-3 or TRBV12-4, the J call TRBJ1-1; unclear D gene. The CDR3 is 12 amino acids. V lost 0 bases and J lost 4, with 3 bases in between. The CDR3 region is CASSLAPTEAFF. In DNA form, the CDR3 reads TGTGCCAGCAGTTTAGCTCCCACTGAAGCTTTCTTT.

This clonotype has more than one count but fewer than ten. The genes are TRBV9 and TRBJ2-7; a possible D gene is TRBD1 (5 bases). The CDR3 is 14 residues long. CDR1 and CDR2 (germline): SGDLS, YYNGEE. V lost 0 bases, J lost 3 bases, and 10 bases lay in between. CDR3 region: CASSVGGQVYEQYF. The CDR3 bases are TGTGCCAGCAGCGTAGGAGGACAAGTCTACGAGCAGTACTTC.

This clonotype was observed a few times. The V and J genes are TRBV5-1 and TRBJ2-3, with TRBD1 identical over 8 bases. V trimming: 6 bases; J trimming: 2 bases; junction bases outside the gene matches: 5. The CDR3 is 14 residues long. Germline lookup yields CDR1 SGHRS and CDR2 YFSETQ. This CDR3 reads CASTAQGATDTQYF. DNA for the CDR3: TGCGCCAGCACCGCTCAGGGGGCCACAGATACGCAGTATTTT.

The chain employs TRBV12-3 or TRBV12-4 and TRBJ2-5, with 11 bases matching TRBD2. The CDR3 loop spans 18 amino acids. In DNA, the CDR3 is TGTACCATCAGTTTCTTTCCTAGCGGGGGGACTTTTGGAGAGACCCAGTACTTC. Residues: CTISFFPSGGTFGETQYF.

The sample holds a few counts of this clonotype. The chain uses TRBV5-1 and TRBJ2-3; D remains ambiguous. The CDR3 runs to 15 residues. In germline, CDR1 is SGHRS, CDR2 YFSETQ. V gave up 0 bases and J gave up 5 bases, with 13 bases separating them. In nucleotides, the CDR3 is TGCGCCAGCAGCTTGGGTGGCTTGGGTGGAGATACGCAGTATTTT. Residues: CASSLGGLGGDTQYF.

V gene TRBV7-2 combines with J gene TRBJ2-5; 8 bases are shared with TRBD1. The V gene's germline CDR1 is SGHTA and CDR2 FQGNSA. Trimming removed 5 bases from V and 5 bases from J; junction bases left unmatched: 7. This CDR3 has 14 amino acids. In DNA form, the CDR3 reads TGTGCCAGCAGCGGGAGGACAGGGTCGGAGACCCAGTACTTC. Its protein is CASSGRTGSETQYF.

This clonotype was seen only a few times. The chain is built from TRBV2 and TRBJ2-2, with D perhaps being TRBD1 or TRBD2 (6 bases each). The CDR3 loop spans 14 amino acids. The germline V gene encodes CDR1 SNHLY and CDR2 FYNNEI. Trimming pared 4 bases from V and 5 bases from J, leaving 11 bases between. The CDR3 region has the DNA TGTGCCAGCAGTGCCCAGGGGACTACCGGGGAGCTGTTTTTT. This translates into CASSAQGTTGELFF.

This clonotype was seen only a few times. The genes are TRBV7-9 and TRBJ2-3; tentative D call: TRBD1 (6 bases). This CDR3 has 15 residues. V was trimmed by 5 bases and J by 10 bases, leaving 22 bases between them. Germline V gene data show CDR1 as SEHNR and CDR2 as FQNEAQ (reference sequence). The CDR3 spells CASSAANQIGGAQYF. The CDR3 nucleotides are TGTGCCAGCAGCGCAGCAAATCAAATAGGGGGTGCGCAGTATTTT. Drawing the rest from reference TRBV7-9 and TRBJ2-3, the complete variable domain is DTGVSQNPRHKITKRGQNVTFRCDPISEHNRLYWYRQTLGQGPEFLTYFQNEAQLEKSRLLSDRFSAERPKGSFSTLEIQRTEQGDSAMYLCASSAANQIGGAQYFGPGTRLTVL.

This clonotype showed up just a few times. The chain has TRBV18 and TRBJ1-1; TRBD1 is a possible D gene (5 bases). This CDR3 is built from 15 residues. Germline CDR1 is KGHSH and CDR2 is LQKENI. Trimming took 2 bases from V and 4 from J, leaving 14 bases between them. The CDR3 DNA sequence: TGTGCCAGCTCACCAAGGGACGGTGGTAGCACTGAAGCTTTCTTT. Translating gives CASSPRDGGSTEAFF.

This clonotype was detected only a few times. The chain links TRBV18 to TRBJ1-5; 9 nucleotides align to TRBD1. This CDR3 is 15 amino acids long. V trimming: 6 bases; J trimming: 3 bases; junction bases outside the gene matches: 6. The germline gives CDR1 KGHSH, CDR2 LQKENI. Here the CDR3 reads CASSPTGGNNQPQHF. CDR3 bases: TGTGCCAGCTCGCCAACAGGGGGCAACAATCAGCCCCAGCATTTT.